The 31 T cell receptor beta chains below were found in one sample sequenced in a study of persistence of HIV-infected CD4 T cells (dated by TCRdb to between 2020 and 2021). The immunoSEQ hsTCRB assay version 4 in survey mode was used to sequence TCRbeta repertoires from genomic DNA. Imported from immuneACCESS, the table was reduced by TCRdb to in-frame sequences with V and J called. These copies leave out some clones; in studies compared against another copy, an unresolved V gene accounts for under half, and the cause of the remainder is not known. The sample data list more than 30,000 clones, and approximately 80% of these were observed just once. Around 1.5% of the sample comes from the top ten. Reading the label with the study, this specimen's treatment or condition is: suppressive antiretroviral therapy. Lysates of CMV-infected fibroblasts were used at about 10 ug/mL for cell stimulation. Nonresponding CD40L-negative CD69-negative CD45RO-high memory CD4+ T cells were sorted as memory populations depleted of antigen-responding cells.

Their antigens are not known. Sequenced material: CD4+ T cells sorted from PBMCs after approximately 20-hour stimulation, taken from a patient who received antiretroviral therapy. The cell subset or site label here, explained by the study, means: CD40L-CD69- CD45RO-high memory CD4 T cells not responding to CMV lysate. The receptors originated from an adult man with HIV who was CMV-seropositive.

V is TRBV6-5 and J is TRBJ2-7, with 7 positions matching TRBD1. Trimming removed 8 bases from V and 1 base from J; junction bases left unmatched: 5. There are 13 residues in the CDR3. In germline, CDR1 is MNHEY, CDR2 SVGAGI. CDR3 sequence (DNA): TGTGCCAGCTCTGGACAGGCTTCCTACGAGCAGTACTTC. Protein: CASSGQASYEQYF.

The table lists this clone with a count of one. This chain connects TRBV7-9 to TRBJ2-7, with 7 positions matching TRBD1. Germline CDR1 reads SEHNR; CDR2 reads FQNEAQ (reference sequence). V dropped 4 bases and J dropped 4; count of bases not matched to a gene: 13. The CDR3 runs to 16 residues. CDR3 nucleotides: TGTGCCAGCAGCTCCAAGGGGAAGGGGGCTTGGTACGAGCAGTACTTC. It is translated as CASSSKGKGAWYEQYF.

The CDR3 spells CASSNGAVDTDTQYF. The CDR3 bases are TGTGCCAGCAGCAACGGGGCGGTAGACACAGATACGCAGTATTTT. V is TRBV6-5 and J is TRBJ2-3; D may correspond to TRBD1 or TRBD2 (5 bases each). CDR1 is MNHEY and CDR2 is SVGAGI in the germline V gene. CDR3 length equals 15 residues. Trimming cost V 6 bases and J 2 bases, with 15 bases left between them.

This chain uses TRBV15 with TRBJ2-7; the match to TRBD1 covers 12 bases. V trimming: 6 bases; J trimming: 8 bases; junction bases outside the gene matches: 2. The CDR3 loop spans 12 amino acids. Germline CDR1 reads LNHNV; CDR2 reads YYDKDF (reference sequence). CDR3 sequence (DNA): TGTGCCACCAGTGGGGACAGGGGGCAGCAGTACTTC. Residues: CATSGDRGQQYF.

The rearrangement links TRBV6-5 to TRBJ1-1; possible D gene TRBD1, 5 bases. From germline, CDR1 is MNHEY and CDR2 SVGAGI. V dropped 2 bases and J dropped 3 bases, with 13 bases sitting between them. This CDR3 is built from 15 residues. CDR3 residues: CASSYGLGDDTEAFF. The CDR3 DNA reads TGTGCCAGCAGTTACGGGTTAGGGGATGACACTGAAGCTTTCTTT.

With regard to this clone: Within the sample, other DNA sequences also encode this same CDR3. CDR3 residues: CASSQIQGNTEAFF. The CDR3 coding sequence is TGTGCCAGCAGCCAAATCCAGGGGAACACTGAAGCTTTCTTT. The chain recombines TRBV3-1 (or the pseudogene TRBV3-2) with TRBJ1-1; D possibly corresponds to TRBD1 (5 bases). V gave up 2 bases and J gave up 1 base, with 8 bases separating them. CDR1 is LGHDT and CDR2 is YNNKEL in the germline V gene (reference sequence). The CDR3 length is 14 residues.

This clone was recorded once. CDR3: CASSQAGGPEETQYF. The DNA of the CDR3 is TGTGCCAGCAGCCAGGCAGGGGGCCCAGAGGAGACCCAGTACTTC. This chain joins TRBV3-1 (or the pseudogene TRBV3-2) and TRBJ2-5, with 8 bases matching TRBD1. The CDR3 loop spans 15 amino acids. With V trimmed by 3 bases and J by 5 bases, 8 bases remained unmatched. Per germline, CDR1 LGHDT and CDR2 YNNKEL (reference sequence).

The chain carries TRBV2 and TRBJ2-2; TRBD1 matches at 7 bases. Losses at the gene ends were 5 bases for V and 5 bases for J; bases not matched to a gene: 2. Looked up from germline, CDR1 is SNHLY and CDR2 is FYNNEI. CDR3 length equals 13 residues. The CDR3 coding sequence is TGTGCCAGCAGTAACAGGGGAACCGGGGAGCTGTTTTTT. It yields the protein CASSNRGTGELFF.

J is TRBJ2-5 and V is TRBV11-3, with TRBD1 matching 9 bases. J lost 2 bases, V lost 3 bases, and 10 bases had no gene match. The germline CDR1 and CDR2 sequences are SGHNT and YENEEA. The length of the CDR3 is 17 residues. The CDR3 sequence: CASSFRGSGTGQETQYF. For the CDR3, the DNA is TGTGCCAGCAGCTTTCGCGGCAGCGGGACAGGGCAAGAGACCCAGTACTTC.

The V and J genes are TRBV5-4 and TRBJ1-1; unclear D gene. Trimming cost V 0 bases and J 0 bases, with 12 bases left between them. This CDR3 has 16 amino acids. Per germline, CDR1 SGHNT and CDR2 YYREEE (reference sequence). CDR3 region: CASSLDGIYLNTEAFF. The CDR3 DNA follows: TGTGCCAGCAGCTTGGACGGAATCTACCTGAACACTGAAGCTTTCTTT.

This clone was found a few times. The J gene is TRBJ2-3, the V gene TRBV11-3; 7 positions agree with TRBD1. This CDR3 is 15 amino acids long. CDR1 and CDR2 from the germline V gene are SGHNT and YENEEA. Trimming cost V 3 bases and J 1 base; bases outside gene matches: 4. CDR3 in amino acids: CASSFTGVGTDTQYF. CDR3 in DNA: TGTGCCAGCAGCTTTACAGGGGTGGGCACAGATACGCAGTATTTT.

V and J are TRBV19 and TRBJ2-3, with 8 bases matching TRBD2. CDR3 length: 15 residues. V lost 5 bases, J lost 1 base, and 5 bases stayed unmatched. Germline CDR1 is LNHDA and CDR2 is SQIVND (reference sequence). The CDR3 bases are TGTGCCAGTAGTCCGGGGGGGCAGGGCACAGATACGCAGTATTTT. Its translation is CASSPGGQGTDTQYF.

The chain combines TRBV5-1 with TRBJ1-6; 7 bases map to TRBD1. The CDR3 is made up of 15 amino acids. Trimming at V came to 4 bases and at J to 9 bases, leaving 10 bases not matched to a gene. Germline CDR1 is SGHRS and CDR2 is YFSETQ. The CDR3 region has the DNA TGCGCCAGCAGCCCGCGGGACAGCTTAGCTTCACCCCTCCACTTT. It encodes CASSPRDSLASPLHF.

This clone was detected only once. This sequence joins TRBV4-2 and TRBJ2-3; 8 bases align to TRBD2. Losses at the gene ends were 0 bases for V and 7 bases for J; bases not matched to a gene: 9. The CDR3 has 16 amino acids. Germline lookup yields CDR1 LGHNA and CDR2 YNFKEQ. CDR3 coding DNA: TGTGCCAGCAGCCAAGACGGGGGGGGCAGCCTAAATACGCAGTATTTT. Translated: CASSQDGGGSLNTQYF.

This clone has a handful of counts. The CDR3 is CASSSGEPQHF. The CDR3, as DNA: TGTGCCAGCAGTTCCGGAGAGCCCCAGCATTTT. This sequence joins TRBV2 and TRBJ1-5; no clear D gene. V was trimmed by 5 bases and J by 8 bases, leaving 7 bases between them. There are 11 residues in the CDR3. CDR1 is SNHLY, CDR2 FYNNEI, per germline.

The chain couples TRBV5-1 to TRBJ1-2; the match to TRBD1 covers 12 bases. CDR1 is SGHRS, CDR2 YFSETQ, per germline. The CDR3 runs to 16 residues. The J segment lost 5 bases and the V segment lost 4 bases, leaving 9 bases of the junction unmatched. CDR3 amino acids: CASSGGTGGGEYGYTF. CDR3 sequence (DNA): TGCGCCAGCAGCGGCGGGACAGGGGGCGGTGAATATGGCTACACCTTC.

The DNA for the CDR3 is TGTGCCAGCAGCTTCGGACAGATGGTGGAAAAACTGTTTTTT. Translation: CASSFGQMVEKLFF. This rearrangement joins TRBV5-5 to TRBJ1-4; TRBD1 might be the D (6 bases). Germline CDR1 is SGHKS and CDR2 is YYEKEE (reference sequence). The CDR3 contains 14 residues. The germline V and J ends were trimmed by 2 bases and 8 bases, with 13 bases remaining between them.

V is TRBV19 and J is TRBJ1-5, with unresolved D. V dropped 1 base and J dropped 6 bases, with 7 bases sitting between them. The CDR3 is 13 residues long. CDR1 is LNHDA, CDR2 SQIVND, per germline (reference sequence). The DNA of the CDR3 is TGTGCCAGTAGTATAGGTTGGAGTCAGCCCCAGCATTTT. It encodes CASSIGWSQPQHF.

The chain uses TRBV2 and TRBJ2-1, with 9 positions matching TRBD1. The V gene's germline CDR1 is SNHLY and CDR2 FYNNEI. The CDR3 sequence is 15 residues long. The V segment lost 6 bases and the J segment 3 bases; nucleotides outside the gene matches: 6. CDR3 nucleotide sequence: TGTGCCAGCAGGACAGGGGGATCAGGCTACAATGAGCAGTTCTTC. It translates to CASRTGGSGYNEQFF.

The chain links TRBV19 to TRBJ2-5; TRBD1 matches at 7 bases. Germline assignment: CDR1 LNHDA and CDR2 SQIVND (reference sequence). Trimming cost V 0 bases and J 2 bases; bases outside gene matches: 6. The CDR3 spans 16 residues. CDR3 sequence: CASSIDSVRGQETQYF. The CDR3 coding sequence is TGTGCCAGTAGTATAGACTCCGTCAGGGGGCAAGAGACCCAGTACTTC.

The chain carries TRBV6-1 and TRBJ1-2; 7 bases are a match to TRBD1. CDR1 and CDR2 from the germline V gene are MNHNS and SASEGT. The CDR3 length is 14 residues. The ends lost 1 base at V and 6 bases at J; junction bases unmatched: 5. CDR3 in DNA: TGTGCCAGCAGTGAAGTACAGGGGCAGCATGGCTACACCTTC. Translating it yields CASSEVQGQHGYTF.

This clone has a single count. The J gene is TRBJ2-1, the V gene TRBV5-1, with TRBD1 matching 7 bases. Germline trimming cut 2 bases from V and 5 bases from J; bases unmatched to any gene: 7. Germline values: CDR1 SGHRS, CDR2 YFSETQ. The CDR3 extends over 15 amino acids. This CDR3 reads CASSLTGTAHNEQFF. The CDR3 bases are TGCGCCAGCAGCTTAACCGGGACAGCTCACAATGAGCAGTTCTTC.

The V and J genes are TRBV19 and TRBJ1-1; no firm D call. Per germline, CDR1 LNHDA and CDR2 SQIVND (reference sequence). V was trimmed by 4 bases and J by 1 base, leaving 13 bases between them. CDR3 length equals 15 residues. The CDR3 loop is CASSTPGRTNTEAFF. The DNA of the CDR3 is TGTGCCAGTAGTACCCCCGGACGGACGAACACTGAAGCTTTCTTT.

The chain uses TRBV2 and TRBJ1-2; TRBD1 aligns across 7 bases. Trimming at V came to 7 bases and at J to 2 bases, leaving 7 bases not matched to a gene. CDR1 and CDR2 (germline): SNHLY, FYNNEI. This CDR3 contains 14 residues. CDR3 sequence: CASKGQPVNYGYTF. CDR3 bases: TGTGCCAGCAAGGGACAGCCTGTAAACTATGGCTACACCTTC.

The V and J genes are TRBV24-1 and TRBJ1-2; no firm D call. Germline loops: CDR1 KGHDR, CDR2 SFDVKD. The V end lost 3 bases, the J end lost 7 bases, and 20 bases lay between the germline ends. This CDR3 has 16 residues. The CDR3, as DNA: TGTGCCACCAGTGATCCGGGGAACGCGGAGCTAGGTGGCTACACCTTC. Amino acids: CATSDPGNAELGGYTF.

CDR3 protein: CASSFRTGGQDNSPLHF. The CDR3 DNA reads as TGTGCCAGCAGTTTCCGGACAGGGGGCCAGGATAATTCACCCCTCCACTTT. The chain combines TRBV5-6 with TRBJ1-6; 11 positions match TRBD1. The CDR3 length is 17 residues. Germline loops: CDR1 SGHDT, CDR2 YYEEEE. V lost 5 bases and J lost 5; bases outside the gene matches: 9.

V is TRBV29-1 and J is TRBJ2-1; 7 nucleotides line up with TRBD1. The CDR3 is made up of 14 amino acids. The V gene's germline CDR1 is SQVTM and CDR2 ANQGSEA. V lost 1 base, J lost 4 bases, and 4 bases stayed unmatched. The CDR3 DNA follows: TGCAGCGTTGAAGGGGAACAGGGGTACAATGAGCAGTTCTTC. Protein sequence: CSVEGEQGYNEQFF.

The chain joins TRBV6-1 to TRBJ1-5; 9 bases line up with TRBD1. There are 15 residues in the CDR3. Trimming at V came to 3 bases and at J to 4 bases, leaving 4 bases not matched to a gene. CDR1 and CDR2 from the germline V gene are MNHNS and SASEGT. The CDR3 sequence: CASSDYRGLNQPQHF. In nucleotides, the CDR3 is TGTGCCAGCAGTGATTACAGGGGGCTAAATCAGCCCCAGCATTTT.

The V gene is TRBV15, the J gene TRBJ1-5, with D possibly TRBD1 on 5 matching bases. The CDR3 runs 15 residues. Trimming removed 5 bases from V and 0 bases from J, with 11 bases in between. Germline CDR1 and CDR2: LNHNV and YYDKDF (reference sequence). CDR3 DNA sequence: TGTGCCACCAGCGGGGGGACGGTTAGCAATCAGCCCCAGCATTTT. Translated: CATSGGTVSNQPQHF.

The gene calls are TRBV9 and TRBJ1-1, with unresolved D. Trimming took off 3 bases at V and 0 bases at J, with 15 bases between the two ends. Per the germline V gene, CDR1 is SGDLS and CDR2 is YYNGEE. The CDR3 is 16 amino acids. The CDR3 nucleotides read TGTGCCAGCAGCGCAAAAGAAAACAGCCTGAACACTGAAGCTTTCTTT. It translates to CASSAKENSLNTEAFF.

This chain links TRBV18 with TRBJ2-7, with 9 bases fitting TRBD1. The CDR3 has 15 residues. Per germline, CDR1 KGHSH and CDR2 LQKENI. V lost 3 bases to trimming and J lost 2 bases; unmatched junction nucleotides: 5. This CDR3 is CASSPPGTGTYEQYF. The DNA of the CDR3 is TGTGCCAGCTCACCCCCCGGGACAGGGACCTACGAGCAGTACTTC.